Listed here are 23 T cell receptor beta chains from one sample, sequenced in a study of CD8 T cells in ankylosing spondylitis. Study results and caveats: Ankylosing spondylitis blood seemed to carry a telltale TCR beta motif made of fewer than 10 highly homologous variants.

These receptors lack a known antigen. TCRdb re-analysed the 5' RACE reads in MiXCR, keeping a single row per CDR3 protein. The sample yields 670,000 or so distinct CDR3 sequences, 15% to 20% seen once. Sequencing used blood, either unsorted or a sorted T cell fraction (not recorded which). These receptors were collected from a male donor with ankylosing spondylitis.

The chain recombines TRBV5-1 with TRBJ2-7; 10 bases agree with TRBD1. From germline, CDR1 is SGHRS and CDR2 YFSETQ. J was trimmed by 3 bases and V by 3 bases; bases with no gene match: 9. The CDR3 contains 16 residues. CDR3 amino acids: CASSYRTGGQLYEQYF. In DNA form, the CDR3 reads TGCGCCAGCAGCTATAGGACAGGGGGACAGCTCTACGAGCAGTACTTC.

The chain joins TRBV29-1 to TRBJ2-7, with D maybe TRBD1 (5 bases). CDR1 and CDR2 from the germline V gene are SQVTM and ANQGSEA. Trimming stripped 4 bases from V and 2 bases from J, with 9 bases between. This CDR3 comprises 12 residues. The DNA for the CDR3 is TGCAGCGTTGGCCTAGGGGCCTACGAGCAGTACTTC. This gives the protein CSVGLGAYEQYF.

This chain connects TRBV18 to TRBJ2-1, with 12 bases fitting TRBD2. The V and J ends lost 6 bases and 10 bases, in that order; junction bases with no gene match: 10. CDR3 size: 15 residues. Per the germline V gene, CDR1 is KGHSH and CDR2 is LQKENI. In DNA form, the CDR3 reads TGTGCCAGCTCCTCACTAGCGGGAGGCGGTAGGGAGCAGTTCTTC. As protein: CASSSLAGGGREQFF. Full variable domain (rest looked up from reference TRBV18 and TRBJ2-1): NAGVMQNPRHLVRRRGQEARLRCSPMKGHSHVYWYRQLPEEGLKFMVYLQKENIIDESGMPKERFSAEFPKEGPSILRIQQVVRGDSAAYFCASSSLAGGGREQFFGPGTRLTVL.

The V and J genes are TRBV29-1 and TRBJ2-4; 8 bases are shared with TRBD2. The ends lost 4 bases at V and 0 bases at J; junction bases unmatched: 8. CDR1 and CDR2 (germline): SQVTM, ANQGSEA. The length of the CDR3 is 16 residues. As DNA, the CDR3 is TGCAGCGTTGTGCTAGCGGGCACGCTAGCCAAAAACATTCAGTACTTC. Residues: CSVVLAGTLAKNIQYF.

V usage is TRBV4-1 and J usage is TRBJ2-5; 9 bases align to TRBD2. From germline, CDR1 is MGHRA and CDR2 YSYEKL. Trimming removed 3 bases from V and 3 bases from J; junction bases left unmatched: 2. The CDR3 has 14 amino acids. The CDR3 protein is CASSHIAGEETQYF. CDR3 nucleotide sequence: TGCGCCAGCAGCCATATAGCGGGAGAAGAGACCCAGTACTTC.

The sample holds a few counts of this clonotype. The J gene is TRBJ2-3, the V gene TRBV5-6; 8 bases align to TRBD1. Germline lookup yields CDR1 SGHDT and CDR2 YYEEEE. The CDR3 is made up of 17 amino acids. V lost 0 bases to trimming and J lost 3 bases; unmatched junction nucleotides: 9. CDR3 sequence reads: CASSLGGAGGQTDTQYF. CDR3 DNA sequence: TGTGCCAGCAGCTTGGGGGGGGCAGGGGGCCAGACAGATACGCAGTATTTT.

This clonotype has just a few counts. V is TRBV29-1 and J is TRBJ2-1; 8 positions match TRBD2. The CDR3 loop spans 14 amino acids. Per germline, CDR1 SQVTM and CDR2 ANQGSEA. V was clipped by 7 bases and J by 2 bases; unmatched bases: 7. CDR3 bases: TGCAGCGCCGAGGGGCGGGAGGCCTACAATGAGCAGTTCTTC. Protein product: CSAEGREAYNEQFF.

This clonotype was picked up a small number of times. V is TRBV7-8 and J is TRBJ2-3; D gene unclear. The CDR3 is 15 residues long. Per germline, CDR1 SGHVS and CDR2 FQNEAQ. V lost 5 bases and J 2 bases, leaving 14 bases between the germline ends. The DNA of the CDR3 is TGTGCCAGCAGCCCTCCAACATTCACCACAGATACGCAGTATTTT. This translates into CASSPPTFTTDTQYF.

V gene TRBV12-3 or TRBV12-4 combines with J gene TRBJ1-2, with D possibly matching TRBD1 (5 bases). With 4 bases removed from V and 2 bases from J, the gap between germline ends came to 14 bases. This CDR3 has 15 residues. The CDR3 region is CASSSGLGGNYGYTF. CDR3 in DNA: TGTGCCAGCAGTTCAGGGTTAGGTGGCAACTATGGCTACACCTTC.

This clonotype was counted ten times or more. The chain carries TRBV2 and TRBJ1-4; D possibly corresponds to TRBD1 (6 bases). The V gene's germline CDR1 is SNHLY and CDR2 FYNNEI. CDR3 length equals 13 residues. The ends were cut back, 3 bases at V and 8 bases at J, with 10 bases in the middle. CDR3 protein: CASSDRGGEKLFF. CDR3 nucleotide sequence: TGTGCCAGCAGTGACAGGGGTGGGGAAAAACTGTTTTTT.

This clonotype was recorded at least ten times. The V gene is TRBV14, the J gene TRBJ2-7; D unclear. CDR1 SGHDN and CDR2 FVKESK come from the germline V gene. The CDR3 extends over 15 amino acids. V was shortened by 2 bases and J by 1 base, with 12 bases between the two germline ends. Here the CDR3 reads CASSQLPLRSYEQYF. CDR3 nucleotides: TGTGCCAGCAGCCAACTACCCCTTCGATCCTACGAGCAGTACTTC.

V is TRBV27 and J is TRBJ2-3, with D hard to call. Germline V gene sequence: CDR1 MNHEY, CDR2 SMNVEV (reference sequence). The CDR3 runs 14 residues. V lost 7 bases to trimming and J lost 6 bases, with 17 bases between them. The CDR3 spells CASTLVAQGDTQYF. CDR3 in DNA: TGTGCCAGCACCTTGGTGGCCCAAGGGGATACGCAGTATTTT.

This clonotype has only a few counts. V and J are TRBV29-1 and TRBJ2-2; 7 bases are shared with TRBD2. With 3 bases clipped from V and 4 bases from J, the junction kept 5 bases outside the gene matches. Germline V gene sequence: CDR1 SQVTM, CDR2 ANQGSEA. The CDR3 covers 14 residues. The CDR3: CSVELGGSTGELFF. CDR3 nucleotides: TGCAGCGTTGAGCTCGGGGGGAGCACCGGGGAGCTGTTTTTT.

This clonotype was found a few times. The CDR3 coding sequence is TGTGCCAGCAGCCAAACAGGGGGCCTCTATGGCTACACCTTC. Translating it yields CASSQTGGLYGYTF. The rearrangement links TRBV3-1 to TRBJ1-2; 9 nucleotides line up with TRBD1. Germline assignment: CDR1 LGHDT and CDR2 YNNKEL (reference sequence). V dropped 2 bases and J dropped 4; count of bases not matched to a gene: 2. The CDR3 covers 14 residues.

This clonotype was picked up a small number of times. The V gene is TRBV12-3 or TRBV12-4, the J gene TRBJ1-2, with 9 bases fitting TRBD1. Germline trimming cut 5 bases from V and 7 bases from J; bases unmatched to any gene: 11. CDR3 length: 15 amino acids. CDR3 sequence reads: CASSLTGTGLAGYTF. The CDR3 DNA is TGTGCCAGCAGTCTTACCGGGACAGGGTTGGCTGGCTACACCTTC.

This clonotype was detected only a few times. The CDR3 coding sequence is TGCGCCAGCAGCCAGGGGGGATTTCTTAGCAATCAGCCCCAGCATTTT. Its translation is CASSQGGFLSNQPQHF. This sequence joins TRBV4-1 and TRBJ1-5; D might be TRBD1 (5 bases). Germline V CDR1 and CDR2: MGHRA, YSYEKL. The CDR3 has 16 amino acids. With 3 bases removed from V and 0 bases from J, the gap between germline ends came to 12 bases.

The V and J genes are TRBV27 and TRBJ1-6; TRBD1 might be the D (5 bases). The CDR3 totals 16 residues. The V gene lost 4 bases and the J gene lost 8 bases, with 18 bases spanning the gap. The V gene's germline CDR1 is MNHEY and CDR2 SMNVEV (reference sequence). The CDR3, as DNA: TGTGCCAGCAGTTCACCTCAGGGAAGAGGGGATTCACCCCTCCACTTT. Amino acid sequence: CASSSPQGRGDSPLHF.

J is TRBJ2-5 and V is TRBV9; TRBD1 might be the D (6 bases). V was shortened by 0 bases and J by 6 bases, with 12 bases between the two germline ends. CDR1 and CDR2 (germline): SGDLS, YYNGEE. The CDR3 contains 14 residues. DNA of the CDR3: TGTGCCAGCAGCGTAGCCGGCAGGGGACAGACCCAGTACTTC. This encodes CASSVAGRGQTQYF. The full variable domain, in which reference TRBV9 and TRBJ2-5 provide the parts outside the CDR3, is DSGVTQTPKHLITATGQRVTLRCSPRSGDLSVYWYQQSLDQGLQFLIQYYNGEERAKGNILERFSAQQFPDLHSELNLSSLELGDSALYFCASSVAGRGQTQYFGPGTRLLVL.

The CDR3 nucleotides read TGTGCCAGCAGCTTACCGGGAAAGGGCACTGAAGCTTTCTTT. Translated, it gives CASSLPGKGTEAFF. The chain has TRBV7-9 and TRBJ1-1; D is uncertain. V was shortened by 2 bases and J by 4 bases, with 11 bases between the two germline ends. The V gene's germline CDR1 is SEHNR and CDR2 FQNEAQ (reference sequence). The CDR3 runs 14 residues.

This clonotype was detected a few times. This rearrangement joins TRBV12-3 or TRBV12-4 to TRBJ2-7; D is possibly TRBD2 (5 bases). This CDR3 has 13 residues. V was clipped by 5 bases and J by 2 bases, with 10 bases between them. The CDR3 region has the DNA TGTGCCAGCAGTCCTCGGACTGCCTACGAGCAGTACTTC. Translation: CASSPRTAYEQYF.

This clonotype was seen a few times. The chain recombines TRBV29-1 with TRBJ1-1, with D possibly being TRBD1 (5 bases). CDR1 is SQVTM and CDR2 is ANQGSEA in the germline V gene. The CDR3 length is 17 residues. The ends were cut back, 3 bases at V and 1 base at J, with 21 bases in the middle. CDR3 coding DNA: TGCAGCGTTGAGATTCGCAGTGACAGATTGACGAACACTGAAGCTTTCTTT. Protein sequence: CSVEIRSDRLTNTEAFF.

V is TRBV12-3 or TRBV12-4 and J is TRBJ2-7; tentatively, D is TRBD1 (6 bases). Trimming stripped 6 bases from V and 7 bases from J, with 16 bases between. CDR3 length equals 13 residues. For the CDR3, the DNA is TGTGCCAGCAGAATGACAGGCGCCGGGGAGCAGTACTTC. Its protein product is CASRMTGAGEQYF.

The chain employs TRBV10-2 and TRBJ2-1; no clear D. The V gene's germline CDR1 is WSHSY and CDR2 SAAADI. This CDR3 has 14 amino acids. V lost 10 bases, J lost 0 bases, and 13 bases lay in between. This chain's CDR3 is CATSVWSSYNEQFF. The CDR3 region has the DNA TGCGCCACCTCTGTCTGGAGCTCCTACAATGAGCAGTTCTTC.